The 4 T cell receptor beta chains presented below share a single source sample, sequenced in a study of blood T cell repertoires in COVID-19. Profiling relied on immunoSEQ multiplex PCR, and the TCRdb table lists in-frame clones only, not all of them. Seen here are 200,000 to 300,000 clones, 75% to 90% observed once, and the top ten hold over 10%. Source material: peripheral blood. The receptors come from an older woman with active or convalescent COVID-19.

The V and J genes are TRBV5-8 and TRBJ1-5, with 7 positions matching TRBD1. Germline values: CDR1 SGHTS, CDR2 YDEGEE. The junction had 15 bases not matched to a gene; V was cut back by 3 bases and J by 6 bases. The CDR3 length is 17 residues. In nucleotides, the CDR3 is TGTGCCAGCAGCTCCGGACAGGTTTGGGCTTCGGGTCAGCCCCAGCATTTT. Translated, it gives CASSSGQVWASGQPQHF.

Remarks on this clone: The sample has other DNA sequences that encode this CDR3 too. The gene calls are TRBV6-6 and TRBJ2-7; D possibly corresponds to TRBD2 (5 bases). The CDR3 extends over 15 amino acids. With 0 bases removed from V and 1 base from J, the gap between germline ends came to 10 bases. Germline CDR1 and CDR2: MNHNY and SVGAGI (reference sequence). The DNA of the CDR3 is TGTGCCAGCAGTTACTCCCGGGATTATTCCTACGAGCAGTACTTC. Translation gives CASSYSRDYSYEQYF.

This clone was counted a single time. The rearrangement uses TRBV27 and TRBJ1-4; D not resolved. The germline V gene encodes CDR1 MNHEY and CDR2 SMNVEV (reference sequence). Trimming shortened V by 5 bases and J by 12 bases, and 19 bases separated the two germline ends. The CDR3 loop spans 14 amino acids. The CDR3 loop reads CASSPRRGNGELFF. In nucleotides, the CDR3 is TGTGCCAGCAGTCCCCGTCGAGGGAACGGGGAACTGTTTTTT.

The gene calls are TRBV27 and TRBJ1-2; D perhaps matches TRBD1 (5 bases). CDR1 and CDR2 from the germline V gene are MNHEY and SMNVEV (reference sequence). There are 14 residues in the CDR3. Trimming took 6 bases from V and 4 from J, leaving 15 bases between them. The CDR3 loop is CASRGANLFYGYTF. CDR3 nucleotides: TGTGCCAGCAGAGGGGCCAACCTTTTCTATGGCTACACCTTC.